This T cell receptor (beta chain) stems from a study of T-cell memory formation after mild COVID-19. TCRdb independently ran MiXCR on the 5' RACE reads; one entry per CDR3 protein. The table lists fewer than 300,000 distinct CDR3 sequences, approximately 15% of them singletons. This sequence was found in a man aged 18 to 29 who had mild COVID-19 (a few samples of this study predate the infection). Cell type and time point are not known. Sequencing was performed on PBMCs or a T cell subset sorted from them (not recorded which).

The CDR3 loop reads CASSSASGTYHGYTF. Here the CDR3 DNA reads TGTGCCAGCAGCTCGGCTTCCGGGACTTACCATGGCTACACCTTC. V is TRBV5-6 and J is TRBJ1-2, with D possibly being TRBD1 (5 bases). Germline CDR1 and CDR2: SGHDT and YYEEEE. V shed 3 bases and J shed 6 bases, with 18 bases lying between them. The CDR3 contains 15 residues.